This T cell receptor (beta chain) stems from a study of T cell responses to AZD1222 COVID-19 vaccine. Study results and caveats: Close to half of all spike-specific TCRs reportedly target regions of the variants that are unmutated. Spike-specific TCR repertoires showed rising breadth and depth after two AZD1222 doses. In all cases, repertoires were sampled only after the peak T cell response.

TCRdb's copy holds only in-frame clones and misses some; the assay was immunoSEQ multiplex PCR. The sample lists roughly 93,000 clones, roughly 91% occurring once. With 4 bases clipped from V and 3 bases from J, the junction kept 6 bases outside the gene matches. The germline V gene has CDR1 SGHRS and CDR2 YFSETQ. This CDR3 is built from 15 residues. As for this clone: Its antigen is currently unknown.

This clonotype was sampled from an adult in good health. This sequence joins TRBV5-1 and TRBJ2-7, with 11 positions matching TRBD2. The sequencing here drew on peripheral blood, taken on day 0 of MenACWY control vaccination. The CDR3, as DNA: TGCGCCAGCAGCCTAGCGGGGGGCCTCTTCTACGAGCAGTACTTC. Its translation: CASSLAGGLFYEQYF.